This T cell receptor beta chain emerged from a study of T cell responses to AZD1222 COVID-19 vaccine. Study summary: Pooled together were second doses at about 4 or about 12 weeks.

General study points: Unmutated variant regions are reportedly the target of nearly half of TCRs that are spike-specific. Increases in Spike-specific TCR breadth and depth were seen after two AZD1222 doses. There were repertoire samples only from the period after the peak T cell response.

In regard to this clone: Its specificity is unknown.

TCRdb's table, derived via immunoSEQ multiplex PCR, lists solely in-frame clones and lacks some. The sample has 110,000 to 150,000 clones, about 90% seen once. Trimming pared 6 bases from V and 5 bases from J, leaving 11 bases between. The CDR3 length is 13 residues. In germline, CDR1 is SNHLY, CDR2 FYNNEI. Specimen: peripheral blood, collected on day 0 of AZD1222 vaccination. The chain recombines TRBV2 with TRBJ1-5; possibly TRBD1 for D (5 bases). This sequence was found in an adult in good health. The CDR3 region has the DNA TGTGCCAGCAGGGTTAGGGGACATCAGCCCCAGCATTTT. Translation gives CASRVRGHQPQHF.